One sample yielded the 22 T cell receptor beta chains listed below, sequenced in a study of blood T cell repertoires in COVID-19. Assay used: immunoSEQ multiplex PCR; TCRdb lists only in-frame clones, some missing. The sample contains tens of thousands of clones, roughly 90% of which appear only once. Sequencing input: peripheral blood. All receptors come from a human donor in a cohort sampled during active COVID-19.

This sequence joins TRBV5-4 and TRBJ2-1; D gene ambiguous. V lost 0 bases and J lost 7, with 11 bases in between. The CDR3 runs 14 residues. Per germline, CDR1 SGHNT and CDR2 YYREEE (reference sequence). The CDR3 nucleotides are TGTGCCAGCAGCTTGGTAGTTTCTCGGAATGAGCAGTTCTTC. It codes for CASSLVVSRNEQFF.

The chain carries TRBV11-2 and TRBJ2-7; 9 bases fit TRBD2. Germline CDR1 and CDR2: SGHAT and FQNNGV. Trimming removed 6 bases from V and 12 bases from J; junction bases left unmatched: 9. The CDR3 loop spans 12 amino acids. Here the CDR3 reads CASSSLAGDVYF. The CDR3 coding sequence is TGTGCCAGCAGTTCCTTAGCGGGAGATGTGTACTTC.

The chain has TRBV9 and TRBJ2-1; D is possibly TRBD1 (6 bases). The CDR3 has 13 amino acids. V was clipped by 4 bases and J by 10 bases, with 15 bases between them. Germline values: CDR1 SGDLS, CDR2 YYNGEE. CDR3 sequence: CASSLPGGQEQFF. DNA for the CDR3: TGTGCCAGCAGCTTACCTGGGGGACAAGAGCAGTTCTTC.

V gene TRBV7-9 combines with J gene TRBJ2-7; TRBD1 matches 10 bases. V shed 5 bases, J shed 2 bases, and the junction held 9 bases outside the gene matches. The CDR3 runs 16 residues. Germline CDR1 reads SEHNR; CDR2 reads FQNEAQ (reference sequence). The CDR3 nucleotides read TGTGCCAGCAGCCCACCCGGGACAGGGGTCGCCTACGAGCAGTACTTC. Translating gives CASSPPGTGVAYEQYF.

This clone was found once. The rearrangement uses TRBV4-3 and TRBJ1-1; D remains ambiguous. Germline V gene lookup returns CDR1 LGHNA and CDR2 YSLEER. Deletions cut 0 bases from V and 7 bases from J, with 15 bases between. The CDR3 length is 15 residues. CDR3 residues: CASSQDASVVGEAFF. The CDR3 bases are TGCGCCAGCAGCCAAGATGCTTCAGTCGTTGGTGAAGCTTTCTTT.

This clone appeared once. The J gene is TRBJ2-6, the V gene TRBV7-6, with D tentatively TRBD2 (6 bases). V was clipped by 1 base and J by 1 base, with 8 bases between them. This CDR3 comprises 16 residues. The V gene's germline CDR1 is SGHVS and CDR2 FNYEAQ. The CDR3 protein is CASSLEGGSGANVLTF. In nucleotides, the CDR3 is TGTGCCAGCAGCTTAGAAGGAGGGTCTGGGGCCAACGTCCTGACTTTC.

V usage is TRBV4-1 and J usage is TRBJ1-2; D is perhaps TRBD1 (6 bases). The V end was cut by 3 bases, the J end by 8 bases, with 19 bases between. The CDR3 consists of 15 residues. Germline lookup yields CDR1 MGHRA and CDR2 YSYEKL. The CDR3 DNA reads as TGCGCCAGCAGCCAGCCAGGGGAACCTCTTATGGGCTACACCTTC. Its translation is CASSQPGEPLMGYTF.

The chain carries TRBV20-1 and TRBJ2-2, with a weak D call TRBD2 (6 bases). Germline CDR1 and CDR2: DFQATT and SNEGSKA (reference sequence). The CDR3 covers 12 residues. V dropped 3 bases and J dropped 8 bases, with 10 bases sitting between them. The CDR3: CSASWGEGELFF. CDR3 bases: TGCAGTGCTAGTTGGGGGGAGGGGGAGCTGTTTTTT.

The V call is TRBV30, the J call TRBJ2-2; 7 nucleotides match TRBD2. This CDR3 spans 13 amino acids. The germline V gene has CDR1 GTSNPN and CDR2 SVGIG (reference sequence). J lost 5 bases, V lost 4 bases, and 4 bases had no gene match. The CDR3 nucleotides read TGTGCCTGGAAAGGAGCGGGAACCGGGGAGCTGTTTTTT. Protein: CAWKGAGTGELFF.

The V gene is TRBV13, the J gene TRBJ2-3; the match to TRBD2 covers 9 bases. V lost 5 bases and J lost 6; bases outside the gene matches: 6. The CDR3 covers 14 residues. CDR1 and CDR2 from the germline V gene are PRHDT and FYEKMQ (reference sequence). The CDR3 DNA sequence: TGTGCCAGCAGCCACGCTAGCGGGGCCGATACGCAGTATTTT. Its translation: CASSHASGADTQYF. Filled out from reference TRBV13 and TRBJ2-3, the complete variable domain reads AAGVIQSPRHLIKEKRETATLKCYPIPRHDTVYWYQQGPGQDPQFLISFYEKMQSDKGSIPDRFSAQQFSDYHSELNMSSLELGDSALYFCASSHASGADTQYFGPGTRLTVL.

The V and J genes are TRBV7-8 and TRBJ2-7; tentatively, D is TRBD2 (6 bases). Trimming removed 1 base from V and 4 bases from J, with 17 bases in between. CDR1 SGHVS and CDR2 FQNEAQ come from the germline V gene. The CDR3 has 16 amino acids. CDR3 amino acids: CASSLGVRAGTYEQYF. The CDR3 DNA sequence: TGTGCCAGCAGCTTAGGAGTGCGGGCGGGAACATACGAGCAGTACTTC. Full variable domain (outside the CDR3, taken from reference TRBV7-8 and TRBJ2-7): GAGVSQSPRYKVAKRGQDVALRCDPISGHVSLFWYQQALGQGPEFLTYFQNEAQLDKSGLPSDRFFAERPEGSVSTLKIQRTQQEDSAVYLCASSLGVRAGTYEQYFGPGTRLTVT.

The chain couples TRBV5-5 to TRBJ1-1; 7 bases match TRBD1. CDR1 SGHKS and CDR2 YYEKEE come from the germline V gene (reference sequence). With 6 bases clipped from V and 5 bases from J, the junction kept 7 bases outside the gene matches. The CDR3 is 13 residues long. CDR3 residues: CASKRRGRTEAFF. The DNA of the CDR3 is TGTGCCAGCAAACGCAGGGGGAGGACTGAAGCTTTCTTT.

This chain links TRBV7-2 with TRBJ2-1, with D perhaps matching TRBD2 (6 bases). The germline V gene encodes CDR1 SGHTA and CDR2 FQGNSA. There are 15 residues in the CDR3. V lost 6 bases, J lost 2 bases, and 14 bases lay in between. The CDR3 DNA reads as TGTGCCAGCAGATCAACCGGGGGACCCTACAATGAGCAGTTCTTC. As protein: CASRSTGGPYNEQFF.

V usage is TRBV19 and J usage is TRBJ2-5; 8 nucleotides line up with TRBD2. CDR1 is LNHDA and CDR2 is SQIVND in the germline V gene (reference sequence). This CDR3 has 13 residues. V lost 1 base, J lost 5 bases, and 0 bases stayed unmatched. CDR3 nucleotide sequence: TGTGCCAGTAGTATAGCGGGAGGGGAGACCCAGTACTTC. The encoded protein is CASSIAGGETQYF.

The CDR3 is CASSLAGSETQYF. The CDR3 DNA sequence: TGTGCCAGCAGCTTGGCAGGTTCGGAGACCCAGTACTTC. This chain uses TRBV11-2 with TRBJ2-5; D remains ambiguous. Germline V CDR1 and CDR2: SGHAT, FQNNGV. CDR3 length: 13 amino acids. V was clipped by 3 bases and J by 5 bases, with 10 bases between them. The whole variable domain, remainder taken from reference TRBV11-2 and TRBJ2-5, is EAGVAQSPRYKIIEKRQSVAFWCNPISGHATLYWYQQILGQGPKLLIQFQNNGVVDDSQLPKDRFSAERLKGVDSTLKIQPAKLEDSAVYLCASSLAGSETQYFGPGTRLLVL.

The sample holds one count of this clone. The chain joins TRBV27 to TRBJ1-2; TRBD1 matches at 10 bases. The CDR3 runs to 15 residues. Trimming at V came to 5 bases and at J to 4 bases, leaving 7 bases not matched to a gene. Per germline, CDR1 MNHEY and CDR2 SMNVEV (reference sequence). The CDR3 DNA reads as TGTGCCAGCAGTCCCGGGACAGGGGTGATCTATGGCTACACCTTC. Its translation: CASSPGTGVIYGYTF.

The gene calls are TRBV11-2 and TRBJ2-3; no firm D call. The CDR3 has 13 residues. The V and J ends lost 5 bases and 1 base respectively, with 7 bases between them. CDR1 and CDR2 (germline): SGHAT, FQNNGV. The CDR3 protein is CASSARGTDTQYF. As DNA, the CDR3 is TGTGCCAGCAGCGCCCGGGGCACAGATACGCAGTATTTT.

The chain employs TRBV6-4 and TRBJ2-7; 7 nucleotides line up with TRBD1. The CDR3 loop spans 16 amino acids. Germline trimming cut 1 base from V and 3 bases from J; bases unmatched to any gene: 9. CDR1 is MRHNA, CDR2 SNTAGT, per germline. This CDR3 is CASSDLRQGDIYEQYF. CDR3 bases: TGTGCCAGCAGTGACTTACGACAGGGCGACATCTACGAGCAGTACTTC.

V is TRBV19 and J is TRBJ2-2; 7 nucleotides match TRBD1. The junction had 13 bases not matched to a gene; V was cut back by 10 bases and J by 5 bases. CDR3 length: 15 residues. CDR1 LNHDA and CDR2 SQIVND come from the germline V gene (reference sequence). The CDR3 sequence is CAIESDREGTGELFF. The CDR3 DNA follows: TGTGCCATTGAATCAGACAGGGAAGGTACCGGGGAGCTGTTTTTT.

The gene calls are TRBV28 and TRBJ1-3; D remains ambiguous. Trimming shortened V by 7 bases and J by 0 bases, and 7 bases separated the two germline ends. The CDR3 extends over 13 amino acids. Germline-derived CDR1 and CDR2 are MDHEN and SYDVKM. DNA of the CDR3: TGTGCCAGCAACTTCTTCTCTGGAAACACCATATATTTT. As protein: CASNFFSGNTIYF.

The table lists this clone with a count of one. The chain carries TRBV4-3 and TRBJ1-5; the D is unclear. Germline V lookup: CDR1 LGHNA, CDR2 YSLEER. Trimming shortened V by 0 bases and J by 0 bases, and 18 bases separated the two germline ends. This CDR3 has 19 residues. DNA for the CDR3: TGCGCCAGCAGCCAAGATCCCCCCAACAGCGGATTTAGCAATCAGCCCCAGCATTTT. This encodes CASSQDPPNSGFSNQPQHF.

The genes are TRBV5-5 and TRBJ1-2, with TRBD1 matching 9 bases. Germline-derived CDR1 and CDR2 are SGHKS and YYEKEE (reference sequence). V shed 3 bases, J shed 2 bases, and the junction held 8 bases outside the gene matches. The CDR3 totals 16 residues. DNA of the CDR3: TGTGCCAGCAGCTACCTAGGACAGGGGAAGAACTATGGCTACACCTTC. It encodes CASSYLGQGKNYGYTF.